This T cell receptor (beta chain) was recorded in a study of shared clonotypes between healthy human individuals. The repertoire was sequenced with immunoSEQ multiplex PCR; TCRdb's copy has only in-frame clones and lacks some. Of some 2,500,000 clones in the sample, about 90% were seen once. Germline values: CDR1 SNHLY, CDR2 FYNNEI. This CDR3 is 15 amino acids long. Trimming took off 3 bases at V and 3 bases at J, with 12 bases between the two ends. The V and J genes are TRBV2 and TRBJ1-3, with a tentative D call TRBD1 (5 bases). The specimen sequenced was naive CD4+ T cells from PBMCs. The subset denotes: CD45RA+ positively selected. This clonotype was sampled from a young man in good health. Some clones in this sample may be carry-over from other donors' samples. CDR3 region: CASSERGGNGNTIYF. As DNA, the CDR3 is TGTGCCAGCAGTGAGCGGGGGGGTAATGGAAACACCATATATTTT.